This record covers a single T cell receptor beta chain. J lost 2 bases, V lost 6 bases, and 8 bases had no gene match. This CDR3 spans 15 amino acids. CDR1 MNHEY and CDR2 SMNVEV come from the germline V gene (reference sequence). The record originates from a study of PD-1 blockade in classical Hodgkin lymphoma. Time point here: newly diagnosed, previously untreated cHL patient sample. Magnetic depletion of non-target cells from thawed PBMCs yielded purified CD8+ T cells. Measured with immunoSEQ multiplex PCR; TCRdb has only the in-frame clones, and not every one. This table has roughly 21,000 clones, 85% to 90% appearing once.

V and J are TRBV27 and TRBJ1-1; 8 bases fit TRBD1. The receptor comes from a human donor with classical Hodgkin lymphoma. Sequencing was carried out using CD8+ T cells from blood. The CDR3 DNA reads TGTGCCAGCAGGCACGGACAGGGAATCAACACTGAAGCTTTCTTT. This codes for CASRHGQGINTEAFF.